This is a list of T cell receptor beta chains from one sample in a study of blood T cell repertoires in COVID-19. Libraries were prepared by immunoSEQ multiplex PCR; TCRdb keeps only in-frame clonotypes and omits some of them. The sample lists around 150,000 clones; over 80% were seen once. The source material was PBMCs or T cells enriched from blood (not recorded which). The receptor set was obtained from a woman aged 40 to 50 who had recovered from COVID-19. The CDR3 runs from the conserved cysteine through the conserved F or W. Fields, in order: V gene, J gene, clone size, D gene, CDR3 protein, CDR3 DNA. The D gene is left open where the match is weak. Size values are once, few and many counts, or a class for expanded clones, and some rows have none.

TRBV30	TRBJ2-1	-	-	CACTGTFYNEQFF	TGTGCCTGTACCGGGACTTTCTACAATGAGCAGTTCTTC
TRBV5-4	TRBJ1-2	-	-	CASSLVGANGGYTF	TGTGCCAGCAGCTTGGTAGGGGCCAACGGTGGCTACACCTTC
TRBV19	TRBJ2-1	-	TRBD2	CASSMERGGYNEQFF	TGTGCCAGTAGTATGGAGCGGGGGGGCTACAATGAGCAGTTCTTC
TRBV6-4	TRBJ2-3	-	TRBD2	CASRTLLTSGGATDTQYF	TGTGCCAGCAGGACCCTCTTAACTAGCGGGGGGGCCACAGATACGCAGTATTTT
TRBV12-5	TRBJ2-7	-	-	CASGLVQYEQYF	TGTGCTAGTGGTTTGGTACAGTACGAGCAGTACTTC
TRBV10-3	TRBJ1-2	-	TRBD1	CAISDGTGGAYGYTF	TGTGCCATCAGTGATGGGACAGGGGGCGCCTATGGCTACACCTTC
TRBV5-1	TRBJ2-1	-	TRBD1	CASSLGTGEIYEQFF	TGCGCCAGCAGCTTGGGGACAGGGGAGATTTATGAGCAGTTCTTC
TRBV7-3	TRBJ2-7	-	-	CASSRPQRELYEQYF	TGTGCCAGCAGCAGGCCCCAGCGAGAGCTTTACGAGCAGTACTTC
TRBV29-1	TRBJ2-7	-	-	CSVADGEQYF	TGCAGCGTTGCCGACGGGGAGCAGTACTTC
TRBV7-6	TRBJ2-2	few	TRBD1	CASSLGQGDRSGELFF	TGTGCCAGCAGCTTAGGACAGGGGGACCGCTCCGGGGAGCTGTTTTTT
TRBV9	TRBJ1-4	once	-	CASSADQGRTNEKLFF	TGTGCCAGCAGCGCGGACCAGGGTCGGACTAATGAAAAACTGTTTTTT
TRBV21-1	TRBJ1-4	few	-	CASIPQLGGTNEKLFF	TGTGCCAGCATCCCACAATTAGGGGGCACTAATGAAAAACTGTTTTTT
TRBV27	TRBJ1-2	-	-	CASGRRGSGYTF	TGTGCCAGCGGAAGGAGAGGGTCTGGCTACACCTTC
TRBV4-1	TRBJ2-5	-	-	CASSQGLLSGETQYF	TGCGCCAGCAGCCAGGGGCTACTAAGCGGGGAGACCCAGTACTTC
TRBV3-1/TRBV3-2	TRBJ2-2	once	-	CASSQDYGRDTGELFF	TGTGCCAGCAGCCAAGATTATGGGCGGGACACCGGGGAGCTGTTTTTT
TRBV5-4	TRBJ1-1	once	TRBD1	CASSVTGGYVTEAFF	TGTGCCAGCAGCGTGACAGGGGGCTACGTCACTGAAGCTTTCTTT
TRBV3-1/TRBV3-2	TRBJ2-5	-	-	CASSPEKGSQETQYF	TGTGCCAGCAGCCCAGAGAAGGGGTCCCAAGAGACCCAGTACTTC
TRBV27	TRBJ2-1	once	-	CASSLFWGQGSSYNEQFF	TGTGCCAGCAGTTTATTCTGGGGCCAGGGGAGCTCCTACAATGAGCAGTTCTTC
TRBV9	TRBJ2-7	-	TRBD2	CASSSGGEPPYEQYF	TGTGCCAGCAGCTCCGGGGGGGAGCCCCCCTACGAGCAGTACTTC
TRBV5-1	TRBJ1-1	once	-	CASSVANTEAFF	TGCGCCAGCAGCGTAGCTAACACTGAAGCTTTCTTT
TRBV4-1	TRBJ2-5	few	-	CASSQLAGGTQYF	TGCGCCAGCAGCCAACTAGCAGGCGGGACCCAGTACTTC
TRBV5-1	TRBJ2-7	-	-	CASSLERVFDEQYF	TGCGCCAGCAGCTTGGAGCGGGTCTTCGACGAGCAGTACTTC
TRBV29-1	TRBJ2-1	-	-	CSVISYNEQFF	TGCAGCGTCATCTCCTACAATGAGCAGTTCTTC
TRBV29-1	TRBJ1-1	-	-	CSVEAEGPQRIEAFF	TGCAGCGTTGAGGCGGAGGGACCGCAAAGGATTGAAGCTTTCTTT